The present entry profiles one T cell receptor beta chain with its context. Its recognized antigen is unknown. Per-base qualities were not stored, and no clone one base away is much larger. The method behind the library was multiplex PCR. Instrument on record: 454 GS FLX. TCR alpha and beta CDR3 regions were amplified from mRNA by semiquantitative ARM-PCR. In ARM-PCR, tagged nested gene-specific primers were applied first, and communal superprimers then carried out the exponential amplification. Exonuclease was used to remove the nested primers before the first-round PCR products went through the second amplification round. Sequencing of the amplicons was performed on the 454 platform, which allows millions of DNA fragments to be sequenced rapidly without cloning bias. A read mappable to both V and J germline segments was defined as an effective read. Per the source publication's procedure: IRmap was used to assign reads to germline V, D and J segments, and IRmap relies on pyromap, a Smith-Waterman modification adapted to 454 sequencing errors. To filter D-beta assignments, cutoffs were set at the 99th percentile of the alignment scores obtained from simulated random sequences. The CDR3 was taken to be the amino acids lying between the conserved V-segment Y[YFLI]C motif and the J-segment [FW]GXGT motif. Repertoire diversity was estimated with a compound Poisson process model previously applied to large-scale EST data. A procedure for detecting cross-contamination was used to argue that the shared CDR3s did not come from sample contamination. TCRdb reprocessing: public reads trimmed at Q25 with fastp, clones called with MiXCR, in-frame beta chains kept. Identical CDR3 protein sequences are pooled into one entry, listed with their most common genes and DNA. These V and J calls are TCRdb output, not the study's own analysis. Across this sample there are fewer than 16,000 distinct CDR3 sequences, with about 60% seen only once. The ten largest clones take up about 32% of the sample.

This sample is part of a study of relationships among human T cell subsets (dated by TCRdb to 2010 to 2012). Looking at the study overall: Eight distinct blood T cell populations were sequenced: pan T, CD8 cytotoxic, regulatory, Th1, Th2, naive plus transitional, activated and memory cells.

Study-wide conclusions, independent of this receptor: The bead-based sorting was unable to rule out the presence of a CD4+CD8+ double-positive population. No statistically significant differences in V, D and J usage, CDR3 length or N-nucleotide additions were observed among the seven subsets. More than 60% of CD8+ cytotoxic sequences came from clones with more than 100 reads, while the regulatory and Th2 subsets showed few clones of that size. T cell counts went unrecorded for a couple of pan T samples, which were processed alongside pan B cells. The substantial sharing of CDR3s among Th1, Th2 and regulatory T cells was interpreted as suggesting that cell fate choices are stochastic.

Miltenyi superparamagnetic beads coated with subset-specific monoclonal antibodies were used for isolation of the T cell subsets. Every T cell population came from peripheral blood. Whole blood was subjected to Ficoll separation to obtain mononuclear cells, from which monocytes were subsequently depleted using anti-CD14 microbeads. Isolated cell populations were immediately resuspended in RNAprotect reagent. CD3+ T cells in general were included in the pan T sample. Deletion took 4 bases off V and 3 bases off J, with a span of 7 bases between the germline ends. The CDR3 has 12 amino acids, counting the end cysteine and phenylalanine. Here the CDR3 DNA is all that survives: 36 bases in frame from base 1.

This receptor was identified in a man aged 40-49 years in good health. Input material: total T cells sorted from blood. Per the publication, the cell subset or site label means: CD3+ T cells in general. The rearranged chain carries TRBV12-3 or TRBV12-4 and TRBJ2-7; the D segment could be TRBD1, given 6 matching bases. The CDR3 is CASSSDSYEQYF. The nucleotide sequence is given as TGTGCCAGCAGTTCGGACAGCTACGAGCAGTACTTC.